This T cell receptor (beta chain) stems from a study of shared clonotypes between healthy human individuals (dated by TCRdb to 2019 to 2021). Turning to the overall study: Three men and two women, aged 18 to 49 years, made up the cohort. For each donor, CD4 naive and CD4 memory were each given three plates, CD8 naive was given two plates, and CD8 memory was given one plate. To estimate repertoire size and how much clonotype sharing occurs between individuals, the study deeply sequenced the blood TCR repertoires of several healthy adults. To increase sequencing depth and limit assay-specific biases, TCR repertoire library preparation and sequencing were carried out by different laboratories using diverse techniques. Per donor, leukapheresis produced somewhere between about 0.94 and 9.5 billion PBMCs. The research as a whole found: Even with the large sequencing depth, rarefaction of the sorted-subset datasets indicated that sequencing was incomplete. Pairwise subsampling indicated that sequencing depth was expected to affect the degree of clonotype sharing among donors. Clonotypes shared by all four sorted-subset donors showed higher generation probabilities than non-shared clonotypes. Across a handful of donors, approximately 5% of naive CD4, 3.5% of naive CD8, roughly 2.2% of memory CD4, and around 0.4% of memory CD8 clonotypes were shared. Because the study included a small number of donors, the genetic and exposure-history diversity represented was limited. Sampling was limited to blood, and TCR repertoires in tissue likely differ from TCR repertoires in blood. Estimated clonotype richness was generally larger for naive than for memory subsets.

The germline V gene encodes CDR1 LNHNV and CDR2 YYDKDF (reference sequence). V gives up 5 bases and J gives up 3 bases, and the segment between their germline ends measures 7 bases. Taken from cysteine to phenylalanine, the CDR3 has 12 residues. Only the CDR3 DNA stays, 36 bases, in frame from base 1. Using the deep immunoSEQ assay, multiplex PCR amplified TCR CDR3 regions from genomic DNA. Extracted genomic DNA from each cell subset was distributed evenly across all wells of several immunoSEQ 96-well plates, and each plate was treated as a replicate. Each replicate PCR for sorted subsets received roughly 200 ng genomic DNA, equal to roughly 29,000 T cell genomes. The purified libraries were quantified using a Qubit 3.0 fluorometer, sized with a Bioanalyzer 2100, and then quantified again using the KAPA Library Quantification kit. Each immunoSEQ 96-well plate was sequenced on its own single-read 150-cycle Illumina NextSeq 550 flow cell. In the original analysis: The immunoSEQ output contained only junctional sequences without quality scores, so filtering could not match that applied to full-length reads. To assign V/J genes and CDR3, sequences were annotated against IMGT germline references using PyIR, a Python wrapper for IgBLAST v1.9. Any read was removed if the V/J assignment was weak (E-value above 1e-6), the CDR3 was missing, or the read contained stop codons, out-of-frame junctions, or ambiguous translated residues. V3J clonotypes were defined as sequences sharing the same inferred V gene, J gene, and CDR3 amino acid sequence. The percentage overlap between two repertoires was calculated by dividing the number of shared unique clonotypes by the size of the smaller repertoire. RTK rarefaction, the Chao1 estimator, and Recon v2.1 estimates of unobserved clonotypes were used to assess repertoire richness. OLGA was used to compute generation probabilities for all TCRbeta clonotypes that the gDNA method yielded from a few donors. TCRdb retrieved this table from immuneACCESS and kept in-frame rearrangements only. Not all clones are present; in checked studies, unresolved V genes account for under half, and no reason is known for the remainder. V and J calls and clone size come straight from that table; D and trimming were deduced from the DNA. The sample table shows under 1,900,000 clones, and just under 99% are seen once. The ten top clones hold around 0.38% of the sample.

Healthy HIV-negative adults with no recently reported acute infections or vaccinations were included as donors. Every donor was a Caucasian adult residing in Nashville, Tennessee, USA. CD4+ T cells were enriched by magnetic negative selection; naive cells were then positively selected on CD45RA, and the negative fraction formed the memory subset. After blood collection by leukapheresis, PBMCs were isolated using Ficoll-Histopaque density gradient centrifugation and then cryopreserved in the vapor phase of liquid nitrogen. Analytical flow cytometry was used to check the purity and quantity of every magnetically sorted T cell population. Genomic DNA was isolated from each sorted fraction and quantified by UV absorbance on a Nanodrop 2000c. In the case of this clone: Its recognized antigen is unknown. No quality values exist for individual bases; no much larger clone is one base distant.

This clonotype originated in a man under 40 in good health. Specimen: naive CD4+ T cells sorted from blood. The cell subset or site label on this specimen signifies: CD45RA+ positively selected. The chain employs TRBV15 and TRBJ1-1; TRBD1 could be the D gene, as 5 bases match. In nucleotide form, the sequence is TGTGCCACCAGCTGGGACGACACTGAAGCTTTCTTT. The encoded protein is CATSWDDTEAFF.